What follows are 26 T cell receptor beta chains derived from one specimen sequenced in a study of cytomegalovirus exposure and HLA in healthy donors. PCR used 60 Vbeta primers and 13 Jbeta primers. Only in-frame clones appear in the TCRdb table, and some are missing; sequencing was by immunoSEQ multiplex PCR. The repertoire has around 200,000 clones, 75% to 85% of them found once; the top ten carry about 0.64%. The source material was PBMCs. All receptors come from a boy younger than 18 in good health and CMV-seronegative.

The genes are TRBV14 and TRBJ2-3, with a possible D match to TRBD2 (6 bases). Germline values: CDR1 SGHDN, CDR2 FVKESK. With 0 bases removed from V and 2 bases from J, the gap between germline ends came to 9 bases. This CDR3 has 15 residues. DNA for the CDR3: TGTGCCAGCAGCCAAGAGGAGGGGATCACAGATACGCAGTATTTT. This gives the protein CASSQEEGITDTQYF.

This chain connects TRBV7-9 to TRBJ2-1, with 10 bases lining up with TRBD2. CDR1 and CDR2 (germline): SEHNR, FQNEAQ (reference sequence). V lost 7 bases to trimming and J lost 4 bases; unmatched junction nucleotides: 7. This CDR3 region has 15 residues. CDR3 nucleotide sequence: TGTGCCAGCACCGTCCTAGCGGGGGATTACAATGAGCAGTTCTTC. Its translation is CASTVLAGDYNEQFF. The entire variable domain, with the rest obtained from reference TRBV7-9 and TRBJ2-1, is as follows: DTGVSQNPRHKITKRGQNVTFRCDPISEHNRLYWYRQTLGQGPEFLTYFQNEAQLEKSRLLSDRFSAERPKGSFSTLEIQRTEQGDSAMYLCASTVLAGDYNEQFFGPGTRLTVL.

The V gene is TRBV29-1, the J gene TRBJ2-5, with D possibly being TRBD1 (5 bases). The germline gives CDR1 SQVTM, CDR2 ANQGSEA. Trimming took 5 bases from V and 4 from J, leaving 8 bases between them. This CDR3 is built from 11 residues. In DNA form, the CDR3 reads TGCAGCGTTAGGGGTGTAGAGACCCAGTACTTC. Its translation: CSVRGVETQYF.

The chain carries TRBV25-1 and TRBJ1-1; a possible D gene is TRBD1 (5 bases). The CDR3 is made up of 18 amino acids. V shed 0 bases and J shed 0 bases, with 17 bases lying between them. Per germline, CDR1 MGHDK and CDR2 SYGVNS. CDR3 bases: TGTGCCAGCAGTGAATATTTTGGGGCAGGGAACATGAACACTGAAGCTTTCTTT. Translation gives CASSEYFGAGNMNTEAFF.

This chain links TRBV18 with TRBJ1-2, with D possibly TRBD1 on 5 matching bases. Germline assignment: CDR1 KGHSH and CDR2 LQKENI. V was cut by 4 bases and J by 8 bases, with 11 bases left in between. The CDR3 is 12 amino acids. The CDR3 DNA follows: TGTGCCAGCTCACTTTCGCAGGGCGGCTACACCTTC. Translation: CASSLSQGGYTF.

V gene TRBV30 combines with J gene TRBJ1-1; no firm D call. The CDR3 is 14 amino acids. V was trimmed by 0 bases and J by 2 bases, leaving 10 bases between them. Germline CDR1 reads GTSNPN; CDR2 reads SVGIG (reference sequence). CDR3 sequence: CAWSVGRLNTEAFF. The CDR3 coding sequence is TGTGCCTGGAGTGTAGGCAGACTAAACACTGAAGCTTTCTTT.

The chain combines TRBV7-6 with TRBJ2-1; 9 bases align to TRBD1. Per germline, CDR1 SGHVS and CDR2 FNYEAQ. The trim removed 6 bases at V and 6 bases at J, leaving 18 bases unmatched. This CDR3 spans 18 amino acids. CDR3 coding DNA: TGTGCCAGCAGTCTTAGGGGTTTAGGGACAGGGTCTAGCAATGAGCAGTTCTTC. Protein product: CASSLRGLGTGSSNEQFF. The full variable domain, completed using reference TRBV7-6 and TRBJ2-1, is GAGVSQSPRYKVTKRGQDVALRCDPISGHVSLYWYRQALGQGPEFLTYFNYEAQQDKSGLPNDRFSAERPEGSISTLTIQRTEQRDSAMYRCASSLRGLGTGSSNEQFFGPGTRLTVL.

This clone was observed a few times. CDR3 loop: CASSGGVPLGYGYTF. In DNA, the CDR3 is TGTGCCAGCAGTGGGGGGGTGCCCCTAGGCTATGGCTACACCTTC. The chain links TRBV2 to TRBJ1-2; D is possibly TRBD1 (5 bases). Germline CDR1 is SNHLY and CDR2 is FYNNEI. The ends were cut back, 4 bases at V and 4 bases at J, with 16 bases in the middle. The CDR3 is made up of 15 amino acids.

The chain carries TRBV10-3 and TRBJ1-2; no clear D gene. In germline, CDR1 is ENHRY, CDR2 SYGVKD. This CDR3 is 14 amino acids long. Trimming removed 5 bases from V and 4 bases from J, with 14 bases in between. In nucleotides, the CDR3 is TGTGCCATCAGTTATCAGCAGGAGGCCTATGGCTACACCTTC. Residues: CAISYQQEAYGYTF.

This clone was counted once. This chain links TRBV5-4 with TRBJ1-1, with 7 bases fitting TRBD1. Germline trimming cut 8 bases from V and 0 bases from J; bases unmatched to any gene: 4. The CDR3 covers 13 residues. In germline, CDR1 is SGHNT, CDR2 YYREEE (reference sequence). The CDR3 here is CARGTDLNTEAFF. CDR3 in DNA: TGTGCCAGAGGGACAGACTTGAACACTGAAGCTTTCTTT.

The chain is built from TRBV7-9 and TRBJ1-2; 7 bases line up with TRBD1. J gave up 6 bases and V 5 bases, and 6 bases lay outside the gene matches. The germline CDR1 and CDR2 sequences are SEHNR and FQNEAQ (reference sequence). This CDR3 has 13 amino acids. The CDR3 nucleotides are TGTGCCAGCAGCCGGGACAGCTTGAATGGCTACACCTTC. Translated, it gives CASSRDSLNGYTF. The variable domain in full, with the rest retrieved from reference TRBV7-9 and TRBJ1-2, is DTGVSQNPRHKITKRGQNVTFRCDPISEHNRLYWYRQTLGQGPEFLTYFQNEAQLEKSRLLSDRFSAERPKGSFSTLEIQRTEQGDSAMYLCASSRDSLNGYTFGSGTRLTVV.

In nucleotides, the CDR3 is TGCGCCAGCAGCTCCTCCCCGGACAGGAATATCTACGAGCAGTACTTC. Translating gives CASSSSPDRNIYEQYF. The chain couples TRBV5-1 to TRBJ2-5, with 7 bases aligning to TRBD1. The J call may be in error: the DNA end matches TRBJ2-7 better. CDR3 length equals 16 residues. CDR1 is SGHRS and CDR2 is YFSETQ in the germline V gene.

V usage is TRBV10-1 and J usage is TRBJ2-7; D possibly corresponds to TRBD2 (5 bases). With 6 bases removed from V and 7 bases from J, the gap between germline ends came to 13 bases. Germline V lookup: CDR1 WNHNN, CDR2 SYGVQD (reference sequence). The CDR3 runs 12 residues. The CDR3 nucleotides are TGCGCCAGCAGCGACTATACGGGAGAGCAGTACTTC. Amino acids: CASSDYTGEQYF.

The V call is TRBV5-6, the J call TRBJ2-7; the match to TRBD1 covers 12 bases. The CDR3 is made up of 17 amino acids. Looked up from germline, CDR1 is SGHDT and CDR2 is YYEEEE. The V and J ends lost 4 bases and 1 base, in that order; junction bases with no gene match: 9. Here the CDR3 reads CASSAGTGGFFSYEQYF. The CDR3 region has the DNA TGTGCCAGCAGCGCCGGGACAGGGGGCTTTTTTTCCTACGAGCAGTACTTC.

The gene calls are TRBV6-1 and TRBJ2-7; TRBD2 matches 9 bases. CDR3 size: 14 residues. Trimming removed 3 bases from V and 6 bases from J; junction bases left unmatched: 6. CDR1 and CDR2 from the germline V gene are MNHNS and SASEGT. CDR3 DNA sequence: TGTGCCAGCAGTGAGCGGGGGGGCCCGGGCGAGCAGTACTTC. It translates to CASSERGGPGEQYF.

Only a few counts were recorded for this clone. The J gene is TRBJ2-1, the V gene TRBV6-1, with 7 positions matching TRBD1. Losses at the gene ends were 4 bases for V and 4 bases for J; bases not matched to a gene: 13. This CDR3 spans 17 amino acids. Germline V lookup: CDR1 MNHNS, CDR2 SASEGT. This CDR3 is CASSVVLTGRNYNEQFF. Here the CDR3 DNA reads TGTGCCAGCAGTGTAGTATTGACAGGGAGAAATTACAATGAGCAGTTCTTC.

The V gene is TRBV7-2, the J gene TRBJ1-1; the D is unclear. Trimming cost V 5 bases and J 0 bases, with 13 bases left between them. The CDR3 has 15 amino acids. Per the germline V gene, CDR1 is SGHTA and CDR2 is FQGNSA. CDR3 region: CASSHRVPMNTEAFF. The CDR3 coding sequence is TGTGCCAGCAGCCACCGGGTCCCAATGAACACTGAAGCTTTCTTT.

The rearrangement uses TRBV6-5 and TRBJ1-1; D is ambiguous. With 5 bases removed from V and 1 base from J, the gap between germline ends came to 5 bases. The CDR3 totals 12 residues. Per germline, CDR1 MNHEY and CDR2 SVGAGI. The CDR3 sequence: CASSEWNTEAFF. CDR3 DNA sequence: TGTGCCAGCAGTGAGTGGAACACTGAAGCTTTCTTT.

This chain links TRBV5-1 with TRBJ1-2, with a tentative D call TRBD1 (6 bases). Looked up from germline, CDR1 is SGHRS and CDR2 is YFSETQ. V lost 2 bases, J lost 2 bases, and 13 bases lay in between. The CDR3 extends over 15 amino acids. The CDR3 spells CASSFWDKGNYGYTF. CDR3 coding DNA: TGCGCCAGCAGCTTTTGGGACAAAGGGAACTATGGCTACACCTTC. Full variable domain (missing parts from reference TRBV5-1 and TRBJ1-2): KAGVTQTPRYLIKTRGQQVTLSCSPISGHRSVSWYQQTPGQGLQFLFEYFSETQRNKGNFPGRFSGRQFSNSRSEMNVSTLELGDSALYLCASSFWDKGNYGYTFGSGTRLTVV.

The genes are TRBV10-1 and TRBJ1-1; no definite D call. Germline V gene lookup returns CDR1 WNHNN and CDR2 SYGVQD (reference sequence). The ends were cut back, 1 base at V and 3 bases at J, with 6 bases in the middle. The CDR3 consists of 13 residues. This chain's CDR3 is CASSEFTDTEAFF. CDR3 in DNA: TGCGCCAGCAGTGAGTTTACAGACACTGAAGCTTTCTTT.

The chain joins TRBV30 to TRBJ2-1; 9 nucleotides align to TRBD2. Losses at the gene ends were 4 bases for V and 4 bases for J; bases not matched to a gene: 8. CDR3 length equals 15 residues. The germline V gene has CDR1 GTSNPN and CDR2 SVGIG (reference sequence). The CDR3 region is CAWNGEAGGYNEQFF. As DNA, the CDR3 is TGTGCCTGGAATGGTGAAGCGGGGGGTTACAATGAGCAGTTCTTC. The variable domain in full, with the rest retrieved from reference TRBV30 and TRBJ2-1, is SQTIHQWPATLVQPVGSPLSLECTVEGTSNPNLYWYRQAAGRGLQLLFYSVGIGQISSEVPQNLSASRPQDRQFILSSKKLLLSDSGFYLCAWNGEAGGYNEQFFGPGTRLTVL.

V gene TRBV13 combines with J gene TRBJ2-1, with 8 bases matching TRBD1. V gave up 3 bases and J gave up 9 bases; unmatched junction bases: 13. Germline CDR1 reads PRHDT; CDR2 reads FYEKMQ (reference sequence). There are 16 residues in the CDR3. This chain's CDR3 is CASSFRSDRVAGEQFF. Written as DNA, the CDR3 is TGTGCCAGCAGCTTCAGGTCGGACAGGGTGGCCGGTGAGCAGTTCTTC.

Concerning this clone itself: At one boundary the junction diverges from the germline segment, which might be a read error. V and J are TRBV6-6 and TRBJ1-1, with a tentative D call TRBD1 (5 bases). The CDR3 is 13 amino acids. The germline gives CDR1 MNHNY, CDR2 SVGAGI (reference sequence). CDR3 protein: CASIYQGNTEAFF. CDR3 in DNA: TGTGCCAGCATTTACCAGGGGAACACTGAAGCTTTCTTT.

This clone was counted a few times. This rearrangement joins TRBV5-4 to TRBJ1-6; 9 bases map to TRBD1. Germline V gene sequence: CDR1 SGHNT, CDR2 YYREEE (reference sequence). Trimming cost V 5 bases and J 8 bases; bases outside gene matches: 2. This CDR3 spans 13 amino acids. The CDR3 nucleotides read TGTGCCAGCAGGGGACAGGGAGATTCACCCCTCCACTTT. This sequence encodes CASRGQGDSPLHF.

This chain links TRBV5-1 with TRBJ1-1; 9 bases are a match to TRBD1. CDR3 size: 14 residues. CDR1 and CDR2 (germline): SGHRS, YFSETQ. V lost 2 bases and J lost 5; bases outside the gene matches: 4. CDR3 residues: CASSFGDRETEAFF. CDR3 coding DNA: TGCGCCAGCAGCTTCGGGGACAGGGAAACTGAAGCTTTCTTT.

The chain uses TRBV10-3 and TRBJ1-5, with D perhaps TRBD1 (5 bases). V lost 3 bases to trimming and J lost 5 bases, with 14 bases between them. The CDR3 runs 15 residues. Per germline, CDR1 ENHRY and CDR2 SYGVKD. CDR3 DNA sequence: TGTGCCATCAGTGAAGATCAGGGTGTCGATCAGCCCCAGCATTTT. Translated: CAISEDQGVDQPQHF.